This T cell receptor (beta chain) was observed in a study of blood T cell repertoires in COVID-19. Study context: Some COVID-19 samples were acute and others convalescent; all came from the United States, Italy and Spain.

Original processing methods: Reference gene primer amplification gave nucleated cell count estimates. The data were produced by immunoSEQ multiplex PCR, yet TCRdb's version contains in-frame clones alone and is incomplete. Clone size and V and J calls were adopted from that table, with D and trimming inferred from the DNA. Here the sample spans over 200,000 clones, around 81% being singletons. The sequence came from a woman aged 50 to 60 with acute COVID-19. What was sequenced was PBMCs or T cells enriched from blood (not recorded which).

In nucleotides, the CDR3 is TGTGCCAGCAGCCCCCGGAGACAGGGGTGGATTGACATTCAGTACTTC. Translated: CASSPRRQGWIDIQYF. The chain couples TRBV14 to TRBJ2-4; 8 bases are a match to TRBD1. The CDR3 runs to 16 residues. V lost 4 bases and J lost 8; bases outside the gene matches: 13. Germline CDR1 and CDR2: SGHDN and FVKESK.